This T cell receptor (beta chain) was captured in a study of cytomegalovirus exposure and HLA in healthy donors (dated by TCRdb to 2016 to 2017). About the study as a whole: A later analysis indicated that the roughly 120 validation repertoires were generated on the platform also employed for the 600 to 750 repertoires of the first cohort. The aim of the study was to test whether cataloging public T cell receptors could identify signatures of past pathogen exposure. Besides the first cohort of hundreds of subjects, a separate validation cohort made up of over 95 different subjects was used. To predict cytomegalovirus infection status, the study combined high-throughput TCR immunosequencing, statistical association of individual TCRs with disease status, and machine learning.

As encoded in the germline V gene, CDR1 is SGHRS while CDR2 is YFSETQ. V lost 0 bases and J lost 3 bases; the stretch between them is 12 bases long. The CDR3 starts with the cysteine, ends with the phenylalanine, and has 15 residues. The DNA shown is the 45-base CDR3, in frame from base 1. Library creation used the immunoSEQ multiplex PCR assay. The study's own analysis went as follows. To diagnose cytomegalovirus status from the catalog of TCR beta chain sequences, a statistical classification framework was built. Imported from immuneACCESS, the table was reduced by TCRdb to in-frame sequences with V and J called. These copies leave out some clones; in studies compared against another copy, an unresolved V gene accounts for under half, and the cause of the remainder is not known. The V and J calls and clone size are taken from that table; D and trimming were inferred from the DNA. The sample table holds about 280,000 clones, of which 88% were seen once. In total, the top ten clones hold about 0.85% of the sample.

As regards this clone: The antigen this receptor binds is unknown. There are no base qualities to consult, and no much larger clone falls within one base.

Study-wide conclusions, independent of this receptor: In vitro tests confirmed that a few of the cytomegalovirus-associated TCR beta chains recognize cytomegalovirus antigens. The study listed 150 to 200 TCR beta chains as associated with cytomegalovirus. Subsequent analysis determined that TCRs grouped into clusters in the first cohort also showed a tendency toward co-occurrence across the roughly 110 validation repertoires, and 85% to 95% of cluster scores exceeded 0. Most TCR sequences were observed very rarely across donors, whereas some public TCRs were present in many individuals. The authors suggested that the approach could potentially be generalized to other disease states and immunological phenotypes. In both the original and validation cohorts, the classifier was reported to diagnose cytomegalovirus status with high specificity and sensitivity. A later analysis lacked HLA typing for the validation cohort, so it scored co-occurrence in that cohort across all 120 repertoires.

Donors formed part of the validation cohort, which comprised about 120 subjects and was distinct from the first cohort of 666 subjects. Sequencing was done on a sample of PBMCs. This receptor chain uses TRBV5-1 and TRBJ1-1, with the D segment identity uncertain. This TCR was recovered from a woman between 18 and 29 years old in good health and CMV-seronegative. The CDR3 reads as follows: CASSLVPGTDTEAFF. Here is the DNA: TGCGCCAGCAGCTTGGTACCGGGAACGGACACTGAAGCTTTCTTT.